Presented here are 17 T cell receptor beta chains from one specimen sequenced in a study of OX40 agonist ivuxolimab in advanced cancers. Using immunoSEQ multiplex PCR, the repertoire was profiled, and TCRdb retains in-frame clones only, with some absent. The profile covers about 98,000 clones, with 80% to 90% appearing a single time and 0.8% to 1% taken by the ten largest. Sequencing was performed on CD4+ or CD8+ T cells sorted from blood, taken in a trial of the OX40 agonist ivuxolimab. The receptors shown here come from an adult with an advanced solid tumor such as melanoma, head and neck, liver or kidney cancer.

The V and J genes are TRBV28 and TRBJ1-4; maybe TRBD1 (5 bases). CDR3 length: 17 residues. Trimming stripped 8 bases from V and 6 bases from J, with 25 bases between. CDR1 and CDR2 (germline): MDHEN, SYDVKM. For the CDR3, the DNA is TGTGCCAGCTCCAAGGGGTGGGGCCGGACATTTGATGAAAAACTGTTTTTT. This codes for CASSKGWGRTFDEKLFF.

The chain uses TRBV7-3 and TRBJ2-1; the match to TRBD2 covers 10 bases. The length of the CDR3 is 15 residues. V lost 2 bases, J lost 5 bases, and 3 bases stayed unmatched. Germline-derived CDR1 and CDR2 are SGHTA and FQGTGA. CDR3 loop: CASSLRTSGHNEQFF. CDR3 DNA: TGTGCCAGCAGCTTACGGACTAGCGGCCACAATGAGCAGTTCTTC.

This sequence joins TRBV29-1 and TRBJ2-3, with a weak D call TRBD2 (5 bases). This CDR3 is built from 15 residues. V shed 6 bases and J shed 4 bases, with 20 bases lying between them. Germline V gene data show CDR1 as SQVTM and CDR2 as ANQGSEA. CDR3 amino acids: CSVDRRLISADTQYF. For the CDR3, the DNA is TGCAGCGTCGACCGAAGACTAATCTCGGCAGATACGCAGTATTTT.

The rearrangement joins TRBV19 to TRBJ1-2; D gene ambiguous. The CDR3 has 11 amino acids. From germline, CDR1 is LNHDA and CDR2 SQIVND (reference sequence). V gave up 8 bases and J gave up 1 base, with 5 bases separating them. As DNA, the CDR3 is TGTGCCAGTCAAATTAACTATGGCTACACCTTC. Amino acids: CASQINYGYTF.

V gene TRBV7-6 combines with J gene TRBJ2-2; D is uncertain. Germline CDR1 reads SGHVS; CDR2 reads FNYEAQ. V gave up 3 bases and J gave up 4 bases, with 9 bases separating them. CDR3 length equals 14 residues. Written as DNA, the CDR3 is TGTGCCAGCAGCTTCAACACCTTCACCGGGGAGCTGTTTTTT. Its protein product is CASSFNTFTGELFF.

The chain has TRBV7-9 and TRBJ2-5, with D hard to call. CDR1 SEHNR and CDR2 FQNEAQ come from the germline V gene (reference sequence). This CDR3 is built from 12 residues. V lost 4 bases to trimming and J lost 0 bases, with 3 bases between them. The DNA for the CDR3 is TGTGCCAGCAGCTACGACCAAGAGACCCAGTACTTC. It specifies CASSYDQETQYF.

This chain connects TRBV19 to TRBJ2-5; D uncertain. Trimming took 4 bases from V and 1 from J, leaving 10 bases between them. The CDR3 extends over 14 amino acids. Germline loops: CDR1 LNHDA, CDR2 SQIVND (reference sequence). The chain's CDR3 is CASSKRWGQETQYF. The CDR3 DNA sequence: TGTGCCAGTAGTAAACGTTGGGGCCAAGAGACCCAGTACTTC.

This chain connects TRBV5-6 to TRBJ1-2; D not resolved. Germline CDR1 and CDR2: SGHDT and YYEEEE. The CDR3 length is 15 residues. V gave up 3 bases and J gave up 4 bases, with 16 bases separating them. CDR3 in amino acids: CASSSWARGFYGYTF. The CDR3 DNA is TGTGCCAGCAGCTCCTGGGCCAGAGGATTCTATGGCTACACCTTC.

V and J are TRBV14 and TRBJ2-1; 10 bases map to TRBD2. V lost 4 bases and J lost 9; bases outside the gene matches: 3. The CDR3 is 13 residues long. Germline V gene sequence: CDR1 SGHDN, CDR2 FVKESK. This chain's CDR3 is CASSPRTSGEQFF. For the CDR3, the DNA is TGTGCCAGCAGCCCCCGGACTAGCGGTGAGCAGTTCTTC.

This clone was found a few times. The V and J genes are TRBV30 and TRBJ1-6, with D perhaps matching TRBD1 (5 bases). Germline V gives CDR1 GTSNPN, CDR2 SVGIG (reference sequence). Trimming took 0 bases from V and 10 from J, leaving 16 bases between them. The CDR3 runs to 15 residues. DNA for the CDR3: TGTGCCTGGAGTGTACAGGAGGGAAGGAGCTCACCCCTCCACTTT. Its translation is CAWSVQEGRSSPLHF.

The rearrangement joins TRBV27 to TRBJ2-1, with D perhaps TRBD2 (7 bases). The CDR3 consists of 15 residues. Trimming left V 6 bases short and J 4 bases short, with 16 bases between. CDR1 and CDR2 (germline): MNHEY, SMNVEV (reference sequence). CDR3: CASRGGGSVYNEQFF. CDR3 in DNA: TGTGCCAGCAGGGGAGGGGGAAGCGTGTACAATGAGCAGTTCTTC.

The chain combines TRBV5-1 with TRBJ1-1; 8 bases line up with TRBD1. V lost 4 bases and J lost 8; bases outside the gene matches: 7. The CDR3 covers 13 residues. The V gene's germline CDR1 is SGHRS and CDR2 YFSETQ. In DNA form, the CDR3 reads TGCGCCAGCAGCAGCGGACAGGGCGGGGAAGCTTTCTTT. Its protein is CASSSGQGGEAFF.

The gene calls are TRBV18 and TRBJ2-3; 10 bases are shared with TRBD1. V trimming: 3 bases; J trimming: 4 bases; junction bases outside the gene matches: 10. In germline, CDR1 is KGHSH, CDR2 LQKENI. This CDR3 comprises 17 residues. The CDR3 loop reads CASSPPPGTGVADTQYF. The CDR3 nucleotides read TGTGCCAGCTCACCCCCTCCCGGGACAGGGGTGGCAGATACGCAGTATTTT.

The chain is built from TRBV28 and TRBJ1-1, with D perhaps matching TRBD1 (6 bases). Deletions cut 3 bases from V and 13 bases from J, with 12 bases between. The CDR3 has 11 residues. Germline values: CDR1 MDHEN, CDR2 SYDVKM. CDR3 in DNA: TGTGCCAGCAGTTTGAGGGACATAGGTTTCTTT. Translating it yields CASSLRDIGFF. The whole variable domain, filled in from reference TRBV28 and TRBJ1-1, reads DVKVTQSSRYLVKRTGEKVFLECVQDMDHENMFWYRQDPGLGLRLIYFSYDVKMKEKGDIPEGYSVSREKKERFSLILESASTNQTSMYLCASSLRDIGFFGQGTRLTVV.

This clone was recorded once. V and J are TRBV7-2 and TRBJ1-4, with D unresolved. Trimming cost V 5 bases and J 4 bases, with 5 bases left between them. The CDR3 covers 12 residues. From germline, CDR1 is SGHTA and CDR2 FQGNSA. The CDR3 sequence: CASSLYNEKLFF. In nucleotides, the CDR3 is TGTGCCAGCAGCCTTTATAATGAAAAACTGTTTTTT.

V is TRBV10-1 and J is TRBJ2-1; tentatively, D is TRBD1 (6 bases). Germline-derived CDR1 and CDR2 are WNHNN and SYGVQD (reference sequence). V lost 5 bases and J lost 9, with 14 bases in between. The CDR3 runs 13 residues. The CDR3 DNA is TGCGCCAGCAGTATAGACAGGTCCGGTGAGCAGTTCTTC. It translates to CASSIDRSGEQFF.

The CDR3 protein is CASSLPNTGELFF. The CDR3, as DNA: TGCGCCAGCAGCTTACCGAACACCGGGGAGCTGTTTTTT. The chain carries TRBV5-1 and TRBJ2-2; D remains unclear. Germline-derived CDR1 and CDR2 are SGHRS and YFSETQ. The CDR3 spans 13 residues. Deletions cut 2 bases from V and 0 bases from J, with 2 bases between. The full variable domain, with the rest looked up from reference TRBV5-1 and TRBJ2-2, is KAGVTQTPRYLIKTRGQQVTLSCSPISGHRSVSWYQQTPGQGLQFLFEYFSETQRNKGNFPGRFSGRQFSNSRSEMNVSTLELGDSALYLCASSLPNTGELFFGEGSRLTVL.